This record looks at one T cell receptor beta chain sequence and its context. Its antigen is unidentified. Those who donated were healthy bone marrow donors. Whereas donors were nominally healthy upon sampling, unrecorded immune exposures were probable. The data derive from a study of cytomegalovirus exposure and HLA in healthy donors. Study conclusions and caveats: TCR beta chains numbering 164 were designated cytomegalovirus-associated. A further, later analysis showed that HLA-associated TCR beta chains (compared with equally common others) were more clonally expanded.

Germline V gene sequence: CDR1 SGHTA, CDR2 FQGNSA. V shed 1 base and J shed 0 bases, with 10 bases lying between them. The CDR3 is 15 residues long. 60 Vbeta and 13 Jbeta primers were used in PCR. Data came from immunoSEQ multiplex PCR; TCRdb stores just in-frame clones and leaves some out. Among 100,000 or so clones listed, under 85% were seen once. This sequence originates from a man aged 30-40 years in good health and CMV-seronegative. V is TRBV7-2 and J is TRBJ2-7, with D possibly TRBD2 on 6 matching bases. The sequencing sample was made of PBMCs. CDR3 sequence reads: CASSLGAGPSYEQYF. The CDR3 DNA follows: TGTGCCAGCAGCTTAGGTGCGGGACCCTCCTACGAGCAGTACTTC.